Each of the 28 T cell receptor beta chains below was sequenced from the same sample in a study of cytomegalovirus exposure and HLA in healthy donors. PCR involved 60 Vbeta and 13 Jbeta primers. The table came from immunoSEQ multiplex PCR; TCRdb's copy has only in-frame clones and leaves some out. This table has fewer than 110,000 clones, roughly 74% appearing once. Sequenced material: PBMCs. These TCRs come from a middle-aged woman in good health and CMV-seronegative.

The chain recombines TRBV5-8 with TRBJ2-3, with D uncertain. V lost 6 bases and J 3 bases, leaving 11 bases between the germline ends. Germline CDR1 SGHTS, CDR2 YDEGEE. CDR3 length: 13 residues. DNA for the CDR3: TGTGCCAGCACTAGAAGAGGAACAGATACGCAGTATTTT. Translating it yields CASTRRGTDTQYF.

V gene TRBV6-4 combines with J gene TRBJ2-3; possibly TRBD1 for D (5 bases). There are 14 residues in the CDR3. From germline, CDR1 is MRHNA and CDR2 SNTAGT. Trimming removed 4 bases from V and 2 bases from J, with 10 bases in between. CDR3 amino acids: CASSVGRDTDTQYF. CDR3 coding DNA: TGTGCCAGCAGTGTTGGCAGGGACACAGATACGCAGTATTTT.

This clone appeared once. V gene TRBV19 combines with J gene TRBJ2-3, with 7 bases aligning to TRBD2. Germline CDR1 LNHDA, CDR2 SQIVND (reference sequence). V lost 1 base to trimming and J lost 0 bases; unmatched junction nucleotides: 1. CDR3 length: 15 amino acids. The CDR3 DNA reads as TGTGCCAGTAGTATAGGTAGCGGGAGCACAGATACGCAGTATTTT. It translates to CASSIGSGSTDTQYF.

V gene TRBV18 combines with J gene TRBJ1-4, with TRBD1 matching 7 bases. Germline CDR1 reads KGHSH; CDR2 reads LQKENI. This CDR3 comprises 14 residues. V shed 4 bases and J 4 bases; nucleotides not matched to a gene: 3. This CDR3 is CASSQGQDNEKLFF. CDR3 DNA sequence: TGTGCCAGCTCACAAGGACAGGATAATGAAAAACTGTTTTTT.

The chain has TRBV7-2 and TRBJ2-1; 7 bases align to TRBD2. This CDR3 has 15 residues. The ends lost 6 bases at V and 2 bases at J; junction bases unmatched: 7. In germline, CDR1 is SGHTA, CDR2 FQGNSA. The CDR3 nucleotides read TGTGCCAGCAGACGTAGCGGGTCCCCCTACAATGAGCAGTTCTTC. This gives the protein CASRRSGSPYNEQFF.

The V call is TRBV30, the J call TRBJ2-3, with TRBD2 identical over 9 bases. The germline CDR1 and CDR2 sequences are GTSNPN and SVGIG (reference sequence). J was trimmed by 3 bases and V by 4 bases; bases with no gene match: 11. CDR3 length: 16 residues. CDR3 residues: CAWNSMGREGTDTQYF. Written as DNA, the CDR3 is TGTGCCTGGAATTCGATGGGGCGGGAGGGGACAGATACGCAGTATTTT. The full variable domain, with the rest looked up from reference TRBV30 and TRBJ2-3, is SQTIHQWPATLVQPVGSPLSLECTVEGTSNPNLYWYRQAAGRGLQLLFYSVGIGQISSEVPQNLSASRPQDRQFILSSKKLLLSDSGFYLCAWNSMGREGTDTQYFGPGTRLTVL.

The CDR3 reads CASSVRGRGGHGYTF. Here the CDR3 DNA reads TGTGCCAGCAGCGTAAGGGGGCGTGGAGGGCATGGCTACACCTTC. The chain couples TRBV9 to TRBJ1-2, with 7 bases lining up with TRBD1. This CDR3 region has 15 residues. The V gene's germline CDR1 is SGDLS and CDR2 YYNGEE. V was pared by 1 base and J by 6 bases, with 9 bases of the junction left unmatched.

The rearrangement uses TRBV13 and TRBJ2-5; D unresolved. This CDR3 has 14 residues. The V gene lost 8 bases and the J gene lost 2 bases, with 15 bases spanning the gap. Germline values: CDR1 PRHDT, CDR2 FYEKMQ (reference sequence). The CDR3 DNA sequence: TGTGCCAGCGCTAATACCCAACAGCAAGAGACCCAGTACTTC. This codes for CASANTQQQETQYF.

The chain recombines TRBV5-1 with TRBJ1-2, with D perhaps TRBD1 (6 bases). Germline V gene sequence: CDR1 SGHRS, CDR2 YFSETQ. The CDR3 sequence is 16 residues long. Trimming pared 1 base from V and 6 bases from J, leaving 19 bases between. This chain's CDR3 is CASSLSASWTANGYTF. Here the CDR3 DNA reads TGCGCCAGCAGCTTGAGTGCGTCCTGGACAGCTAATGGCTACACCTTC.

The chain has TRBV28 and TRBJ2-1; tentatively, D is TRBD1 (6 bases). V lost 2 bases and J lost 2, with 13 bases in between. Germline-derived CDR1 and CDR2 are MDHEN and SYDVKM. The CDR3 consists of 16 residues. The CDR3 bases are TGTGCCAGCAGTTTAGTACAGGGTAGACCCTACAATGAGCAGTTCTTC. It yields the protein CASSLVQGRPYNEQFF. Looking up the rest from reference TRBV28 and TRBJ2-1 gives the full variable domain: DVKVTQSSRYLVKRTGEKVFLECVQDMDHENMFWYRQDPGLGLRLIYFSYDVKMKEKGDIPEGYSVSREKKERFSLILESASTNQTSMYLCASSLVQGRPYNEQFFGPGTRLTVL.

This chain links TRBV28 with TRBJ1-4, with no clear D. V lost 5 bases and J 6 bases, leaving 22 bases between the germline ends. The CDR3 consists of 17 residues. Looked up from germline, CDR1 is MDHEN and CDR2 is SYDVKM. The CDR3 nucleotides read TGTGCCAGCAGTCCCCCGGACGGGAATCTTTTCTATGAAAAACTGTTTTTT. Residues: CASSPPDGNLFYEKLFF. The variable domain in full, completed from reference TRBV28 and TRBJ1-4, reads DVKVTQSSRYLVKRTGEKVFLECVQDMDHENMFWYRQDPGLGLRLIYFSYDVKMKEKGDIPEGYSVSREKKERFSLILESASTNQTSMYLCASSPPDGNLFYEKLFFGSGTQLSVL.

This clone has a single count. The CDR3 coding sequence is TGTGCCAGCAGTGAGGTTATACAGGGGGCCAACGAGCAGTACTTC. It codes for CASSEVIQGANEQYF. The rearrangement uses TRBV2 and TRBJ2-7, with 9 nucleotides matching TRBD1. This CDR3 is 15 amino acids long. The V gene end was trimmed by 3 bases and the J gene end by 5 bases; junction bases not matched to a gene: 8. Germline-derived CDR1 and CDR2 are SNHLY and FYNNEI.

The chain couples TRBV5-1 to TRBJ2-7; TRBD1 matches 11 bases. The junction had 1 base not matched to a gene; V was cut back by 3 bases and J by 2 bases. CDR3 length equals 14 residues. Germline CDR1 reads SGHRS; CDR2 reads YFSETQ. This chain's CDR3 is CASSWGQGAYEQYF. The CDR3 bases are TGCGCCAGCAGCTGGGGACAGGGGGCCTACGAGCAGTACTTC.

The sample holds a few counts of this clone. The V gene is TRBV6-1, the J gene TRBJ1-2; D possibly corresponds to TRBD1 (6 bases). Germline CDR1 reads MNHNS; CDR2 reads SASEGT. The CDR3 runs 17 residues. Trimming shortened V by 1 base and J by 0 bases, and 15 bases separated the two germline ends. The CDR3 DNA follows: TGTGCCAGCAGTGAAGGGTGGGCAGGGGCAGCTAACTATGGCTACACCTTC. This codes for CASSEGWAGAANYGYTF.

The chain recombines TRBV19 with TRBJ2-2, with 10 positions matching TRBD2. V shed 7 bases and J 6 bases; nucleotides not matched to a gene: 8. The CDR3 runs to 15 residues. Germline loops: CDR1 LNHDA, CDR2 SQIVND (reference sequence). The CDR3 DNA reads as TGTGCCAGTAACCTAGCGGGGGTTAGTTCCGGGGAGCTGTTTTTT. Translation gives CASNLAGVSSGELFF.

The rearrangement joins TRBV7-9 to TRBJ1-2; D may be TRBD1 (6 bases). The germline V gene encodes CDR1 SEHNR and CDR2 FQNEAQ (reference sequence). The CDR3 sequence is 13 residues long. DNA of the CDR3: TGTTCTCTTCCCCGTGACAGGCAGCATGGCTACACCTTC. Encoded protein: CSLPRDRQHGYTF.

CDR3 coding DNA: TGTGCCAGCAGCTTGGACAGTTACTATGGCTACACCTTC. Its protein product is CASSLDSYYGYTF. This rearrangement joins TRBV7-3 to TRBJ1-2; D is possibly TRBD1 (6 bases). V lost 3 bases, J lost 3 bases, and 8 bases lay in between. There are 13 residues in the CDR3. Per the germline V gene, CDR1 is SGHTA and CDR2 is FQGTGA. Filled out from reference TRBV7-3 and TRBJ1-2, the complete variable domain reads GAGVSQTPSNKVTEKGKYVELRCDPISGHTALYWYRQSLGQGPEFLIYFQGTGAADDSGLPNDRFFAVRPEGSVSTLKIQRTERGDSAVYLCASSLDSYYGYTFGSGTRLTVV.

The gene calls are TRBV30 and TRBJ1-1; 8 bases fit TRBD1. V shed 0 bases, J shed 5 bases, and the junction held 5 bases outside the gene matches. The CDR3 covers 14 residues. Germline assignment: CDR1 GTSNPN and CDR2 SVGIG (reference sequence). The chain's CDR3 is CAWSVVTGGTEAFF. The CDR3 DNA reads as TGTGCCTGGAGTGTTGTCACAGGGGGTACTGAAGCTTTCTTT.

This clone has a single count. V and J are TRBV19 and TRBJ1-1; 9 nucleotides align to TRBD1. V lost 7 bases and J lost 2; bases outside the gene matches: 11. The CDR3 loop spans 16 amino acids. CDR1 is LNHDA, CDR2 SQIVND, per germline (reference sequence). CDR3 sequence: CASNQTPGQGNTEAFF. As DNA, the CDR3 is TGTGCCAGTAACCAAACCCCGGGACAGGGCAACACTGAAGCTTTCTTT.

CDR3 loop: CASSEFQRQRSSYNEQFF. CDR3 coding DNA: TGCGCCAGCAGTGAGTTCCAACGGCAGCGGAGCTCCTACAATGAGCAGTTCTTC. This sequence joins TRBV10-1 and TRBJ2-1; D possibly corresponds to TRBD2 (5 bases). Looked up from germline, CDR1 is WNHNN and CDR2 is SYGVQD (reference sequence). There are 18 residues in the CDR3. V was pared by 1 base and J by 0 bases, with 16 bases between.

The chain combines TRBV10-3 with TRBJ2-7; 8 bases fit TRBD2. The CDR3 spans 18 residues. CDR1 is ENHRY and CDR2 is SYGVKD in the germline V gene. Trimming at V came to 0 bases and at J to 3 bases, leaving 13 bases not matched to a gene. CDR3 in DNA: TGTGCCATCAGTGAGTCGGGAGGGTCCGGGACTAGACTCTACGAGCAGTACTTC. Amino acid sequence: CAISESGGSGTRLYEQYF.

This sequence joins TRBV7-9 and TRBJ2-1, with TRBD1 as a possible D gene (5 bases). The CDR3 is 11 residues long. V was shortened by 5 bases and J by 10 bases, with 9 bases between the two germline ends. The germline V gene encodes CDR1 SEHNR and CDR2 FQNEAQ (reference sequence). The CDR3 protein is CASSQGHEQFF. CDR3 bases: TGTGCCAGCAGCCAAGGACACGAGCAGTTCTTC. Together with reference TRBV7-9 and TRBJ2-1, the CDR3 gives the full variable domain: DTGVSQNPRHKITKRGQNVTFRCDPISEHNRLYWYRQTLGQGPEFLTYFQNEAQLEKSRLLSDRFSAERPKGSFSTLEIQRTEQGDSAMYLCASSQGHEQFFGPGTRLTVL.

The rearrangement joins TRBV9 to TRBJ2-3; perhaps TRBD2 as D (5 bases). The germline V gene has CDR1 SGDLS and CDR2 YYNGEE. The CDR3 covers 14 residues. V was trimmed by 4 bases and J by 1 base, leaving 10 bases between them. CDR3 amino acids: CASSPGLGTDTQYF. Written as DNA, the CDR3 is TGTGCCAGCAGCCCTGGACTCGGCACAGATACGCAGTATTTT.

The V and J genes are TRBV7-9 and TRBJ1-2, with D hard to call. Per germline, CDR1 SEHNR and CDR2 FQNEAQ (reference sequence). CDR3 size: 12 residues. Trimming shortened V by 4 bases and J by 7 bases, and 10 bases separated the two germline ends. The chain's CDR3 is CASSSLSLGYTF. In DNA form, the CDR3 reads TGTGCCAGCAGCTCCCTATCCCTTGGCTACACCTTC.

This sequence joins TRBV18 and TRBJ2-1; D might be TRBD2 (6 bases). Trimming cost V 6 bases and J 6 bases, with 15 bases left between them. Germline V gene sequence: CDR1 KGHSH, CDR2 LQKENI. This CDR3 is 14 amino acids long. CDR3 sequence: CASSGERATNEQFF. The CDR3 DNA reads TGTGCCAGCTCGGGGGAGCGGGCGACCAATGAGCAGTTCTTC.

The chain joins TRBV7-8 to TRBJ2-7; 12 nucleotides line up with TRBD2. The CDR3 extends over 16 amino acids. Germline assignment: CDR1 SGHVS and CDR2 FQNEAQ. Losses at the gene ends were 2 bases for V and 4 bases for J; bases not matched to a gene: 6. The CDR3 sequence is CASSLNLAGGSYEQYF. The CDR3, as DNA: TGTGCCAGCAGCTTAAACCTAGCGGGAGGGTCTTACGAGCAGTACTTC.

The chain is built from TRBV9 and TRBJ1-6, with TRBD1 matching over 7 bases. This CDR3 has 14 residues. In germline, CDR1 is SGDLS, CDR2 YYNGEE. The J segment lost 6 bases and the V segment lost 3 bases, leaving 3 bases of the junction unmatched. CDR3 region: CASSEGQTNSPLHF. The DNA for the CDR3 is TGTGCCAGCAGCGAGGGACAGACTAATTCACCCCTCCACTTT.

This clone came up a few times. This sequence joins TRBV30 and TRBJ2-1; 12 bases are a match to TRBD1. Germline loops: CDR1 GTSNPN, CDR2 SVGIG (reference sequence). There are 20 residues in the CDR3. After removal of 0 bases from V and 12 bases from J, the junction contained 24 bases not matched to a gene. CDR3 coding DNA: TGTGCCTGGAGTGTACCTTGGGGACAGGGGGCACTAGCGGGGCCGGGAGGGCAGTTCTTC. Residues: CAWSVPWGQGALAGPGGQFF.